This record looks at one TCR beta chain sequence and its context. The antigen is not known. A read error may produce the germline difference seen at one junction end. Among the donors, all were healthy bone marrow donors. PCR primers comprised 60 Vbeta and 13 Jbeta primers. Assay used: immunoSEQ multiplex PCR; TCRdb lists only in-frame clones, some missing. The sample records about 130,000 clones, just over 70% being singletons. CDR1 is SEHNR and CDR2 is FQNEAQ in the germline V gene (reference sequence). The CDR3 is 16 residues long. These data are taken from a study of cytomegalovirus exposure and HLA in healthy donors. Study background: Among around 200 million T cells, an earlier analysis found about 110 million unique TCR beta sequences.

Study observations and caveats: For most TCR beta V segments, an earlier analysis put the productive rate at about 90% or about 30% of the time. Per a later analysis, about 15,000 TCR beta sequences showed association with HLA alleles at 0.05 false discovery rate.

The J gene is TRBJ1-2, the V gene TRBV7-9, with unresolved D. The source of this sequence is a woman aged 60-70 years in good health and CMV-seropositive. The specimen sequenced was PBMCs. The CDR3 sequence is CSSSKNSDGWAYGYTF. CDR3 DNA sequence: TGTTCCAGCAGCAAAAATTCTGACGGTTGGGCCTATGGCTACACCTTC.